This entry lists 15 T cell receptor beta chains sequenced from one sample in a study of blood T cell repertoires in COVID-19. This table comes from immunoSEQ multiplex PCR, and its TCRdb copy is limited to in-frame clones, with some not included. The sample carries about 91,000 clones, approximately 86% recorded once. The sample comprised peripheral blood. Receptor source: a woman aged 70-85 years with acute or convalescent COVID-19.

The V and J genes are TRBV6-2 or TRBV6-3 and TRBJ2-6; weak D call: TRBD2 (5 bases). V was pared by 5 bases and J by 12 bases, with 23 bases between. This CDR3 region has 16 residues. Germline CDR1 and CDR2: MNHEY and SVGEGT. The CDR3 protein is CASSQVPDRRGSVLTF. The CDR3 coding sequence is TGTGCCAGCAGTCAAGTCCCAGACCGGCGAGGGTCCGTCCTGACTTTC.

The CDR3 protein is CASMTSGIGRFYEQYF. CDR3 nucleotide sequence: TGCGCCAGCATGACTAGCGGGATCGGCCGATTCTACGAGCAGTACTTC. The V gene is TRBV10-2, the J gene TRBJ2-7, with 11 bases fitting TRBD2. The germline CDR1 and CDR2 sequences are WSHSY and SAAADI. This CDR3 is 16 amino acids long. The V segment lost 7 bases and the J segment 3 bases; nucleotides outside the gene matches: 11.

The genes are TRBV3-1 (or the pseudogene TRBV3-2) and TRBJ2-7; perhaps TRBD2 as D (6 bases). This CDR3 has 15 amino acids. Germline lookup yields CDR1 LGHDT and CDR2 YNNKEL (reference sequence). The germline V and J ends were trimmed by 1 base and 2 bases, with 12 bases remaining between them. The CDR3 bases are TGTGCCAGCAGCCAAGGGGCGGGGAGACCCTACGAGCAGTACTTC. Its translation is CASSQGAGRPYEQYF.

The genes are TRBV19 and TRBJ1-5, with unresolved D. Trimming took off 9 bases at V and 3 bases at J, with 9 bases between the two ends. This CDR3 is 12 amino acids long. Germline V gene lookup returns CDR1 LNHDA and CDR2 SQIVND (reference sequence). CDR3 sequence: CASRELNQPQHF. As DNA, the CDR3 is TGTGCCAGCCGAGAGCTCAATCAGCCCCAGCATTTT.

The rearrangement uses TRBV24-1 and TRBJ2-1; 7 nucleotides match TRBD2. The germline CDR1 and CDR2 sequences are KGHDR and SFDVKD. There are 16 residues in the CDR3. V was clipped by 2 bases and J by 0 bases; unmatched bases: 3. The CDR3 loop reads CATSDSLAVSYNEQFF. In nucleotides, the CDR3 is TGTGCCACCAGTGATTCTCTAGCGGTCTCCTACAATGAGCAGTTCTTC.

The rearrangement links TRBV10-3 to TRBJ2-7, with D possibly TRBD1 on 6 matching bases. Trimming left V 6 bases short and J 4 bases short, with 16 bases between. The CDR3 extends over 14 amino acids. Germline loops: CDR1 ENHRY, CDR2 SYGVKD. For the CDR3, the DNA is TGTGCCATCAGGGGGGCCGTGTCTCCTTACGAGCAGTACTTC. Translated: CAIRGAVSPYEQYF.

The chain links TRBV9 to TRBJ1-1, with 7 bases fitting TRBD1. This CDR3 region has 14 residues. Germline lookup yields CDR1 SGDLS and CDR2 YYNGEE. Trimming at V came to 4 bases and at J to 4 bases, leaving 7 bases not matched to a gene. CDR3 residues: CASSPQTGSTEAFF. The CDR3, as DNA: TGTGCCAGCAGCCCCCAGACAGGGTCCACTGAAGCTTTCTTT.

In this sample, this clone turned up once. DNA of the CDR3: TGTGCCAGCAGCGTCTCGGTGGGGACTCTATATGGCTACACCTTC. Translating it yields CASSVSVGTLYGYTF. This rearrangement joins TRBV2 to TRBJ1-2, with TRBD1 as a possible D gene (5 bases). Trimming shortened V by 6 bases and J by 5 bases, and 19 bases separated the two germline ends. The CDR3 runs to 15 residues. From germline, CDR1 is SNHLY and CDR2 FYNNEI.

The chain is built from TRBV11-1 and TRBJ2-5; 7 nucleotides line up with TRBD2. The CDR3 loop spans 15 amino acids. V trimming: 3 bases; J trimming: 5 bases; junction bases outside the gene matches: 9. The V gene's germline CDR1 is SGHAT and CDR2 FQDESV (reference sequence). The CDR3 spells CASSLFAGVEETQYF. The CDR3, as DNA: TGTGCCAGCAGCTTGTTTGCGGGAGTTGAGGAGACCCAGTACTTC.

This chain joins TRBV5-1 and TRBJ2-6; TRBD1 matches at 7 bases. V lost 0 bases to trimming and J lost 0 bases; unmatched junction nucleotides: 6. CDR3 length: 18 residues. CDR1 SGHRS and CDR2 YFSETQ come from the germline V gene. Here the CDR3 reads CASSLAGTESSGANVLTF. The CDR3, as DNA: TGCGCCAGCAGCTTGGCGGGGACAGAGAGCTCTGGGGCCAACGTCCTGACTTTC.

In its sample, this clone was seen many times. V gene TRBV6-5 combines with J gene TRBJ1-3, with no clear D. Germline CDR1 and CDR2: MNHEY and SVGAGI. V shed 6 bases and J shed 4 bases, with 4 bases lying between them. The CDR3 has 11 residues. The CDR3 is CASRAGNTIYF. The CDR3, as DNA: TGTGCCAGCAGGGCCGGAAACACCATATATTTT.

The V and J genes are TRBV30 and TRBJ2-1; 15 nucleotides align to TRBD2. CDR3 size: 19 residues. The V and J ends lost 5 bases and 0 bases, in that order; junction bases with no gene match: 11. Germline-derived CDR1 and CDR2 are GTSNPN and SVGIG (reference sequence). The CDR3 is CAWVKGTSGGPSSYNEQFF. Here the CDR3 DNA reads TGTGCCTGGGTCAAAGGGACTAGCGGGGGGCCGAGCTCCTACAATGAGCAGTTCTTC. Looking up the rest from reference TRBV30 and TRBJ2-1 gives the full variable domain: SQTIHQWPATLVQPVGSPLSLECTVEGTSNPNLYWYRQAAGRGLQLLFYSVGIGQISSEVPQNLSASRPQDRQFILSSKKLLLSDSGFYLCAWVKGTSGGPSSYNEQFFGPGTRLTVL.

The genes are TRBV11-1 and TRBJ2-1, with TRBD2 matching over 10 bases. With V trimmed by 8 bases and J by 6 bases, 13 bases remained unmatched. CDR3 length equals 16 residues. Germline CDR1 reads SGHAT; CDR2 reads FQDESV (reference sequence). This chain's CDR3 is CASGRASGSSFNEQFF. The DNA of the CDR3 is TGTGCCAGCGGCCGAGCTAGCGGGAGCTCATTCAATGAGCAGTTCTTC.

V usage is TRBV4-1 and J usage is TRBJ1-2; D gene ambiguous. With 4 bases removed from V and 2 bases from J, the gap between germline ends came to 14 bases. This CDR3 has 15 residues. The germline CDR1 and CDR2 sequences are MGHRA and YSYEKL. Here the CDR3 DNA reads TGCGCCAGCAGCCGAACGAAGACGGGAAACTATGGCTACACCTTC. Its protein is CASSRTKTGNYGYTF.

This CDR3 is CASSPVIQDYNEQFF. As DNA, the CDR3 is TGTGCCAGCAGTCCCGTGATACAGGACTACAATGAGCAGTTCTTC. This chain joins TRBV6-5 and TRBJ2-1, with D possibly matching TRBD1 (5 bases). This CDR3 comprises 15 residues. The V end lost 5 bases, the J end lost 3 bases, and 14 bases lay between the germline ends. Per the germline V gene, CDR1 is MNHEY and CDR2 is SVGAGI.